The present T cell receptor beta chain was sequenced within a study of shared clonotypes between healthy human individuals. Repertoires were generated with immunoSEQ multiplex PCR, while TCRdb's copy carries only in-frame clones and drops some. The table includes about 2.2 million clones, just under 95% detected once. CDR1 and CDR2 from the germline V gene are MDHEN and SYDVKM. V lost 1 base to trimming and J lost 0 bases, with 10 bases between them. This CDR3 has 15 amino acids. The naive CD8 subset, CD45RO-negative cells positively selected for CCR7, excluded terminally differentiated effector memory CD45RA+ cells. All donors were healthy HIV-negative adults lacking recent acute infections or vaccinations.

The V gene is TRBV28, the J gene TRBJ2-7; TRBD2 is a possible D gene (5 bases). Sequences were obtained from naive CD8+ T cells from PBMCs. This sequence was found in a man younger than 30 in good health. Some clones in this sample may be carry-over from other donors' samples. The CDR3 DNA follows: TGTGCCAGCAGTTTATCCGTAGCGTTCTCCTACGAGCAGTACTTC. Amino acids: CASSLSVAFSYEQYF.